The clone carrying this TCR beta chain appeared a few times. Its antigen is not known. The sample comes from a study of beta chain features in type 1 diabetes. Notes on the study in general: Sequencing the cDNA could make cells with high TCR expression show up more than they should. Type 1 diabetes patients showed a moderate but significant shortening of TCRB CDR3s in all four CD4+ subsets. Insertions at VDJ junctions were less frequent in type 1 diabetes patients. These patients also deleted more nucleotides at the same junctions.

Isolated RNA was reverse transcribed in full, so expressed TCRB transcripts were sequenced. Libraries were prepared by immunoSEQ multiplex PCR; TCRdb keeps only in-frame clonotypes and omits some of them. Here the sample spans 860,000 or so clones, roughly a sixth being singletons. CDR3 length equals 13 residues. The ends were cut back, 7 bases at V and 3 bases at J, with 13 bases in the middle. Germline CDR1 and CDR2: MNHNY and SVGAGI (reference sequence). The V gene is TRBV6-6, the J gene TRBJ2-7, with D maybe TRBD1 (5 bases). Sequencing was done on a sample of naive CD4+ T cells from blood. The sequence was collected from a woman aged 18-29 years in good health. Here the CDR3 reads CASKAGMSYEQYF. DNA of the CDR3: TGTGCCAGCAAGGCAGGGATGAGCTACGAGCAGTACTTC.